A single sample is the source of the 10 T cell receptor beta chains below, sequenced in a study of blood T cell repertoires in COVID-19. The method was immunoSEQ multiplex PCR; TCRdb's version includes in-frame clones alone and lacks a portion of them. Altogether roughly 73,000 clones are present, about 88% being singletons, with the ten largest covering around 2.8%. The sequenced material came from peripheral blood. These receptors came from a man between 65 and 80 years old with active or convalescent COVID-19.

This rearrangement joins TRBV10-2 to TRBJ2-5; 11 nucleotides line up with TRBD2. Germline CDR1 and CDR2: WSHSY and SAAADI. V gave up 0 bases and J gave up 1 base; unmatched junction bases: 10. The CDR3 spans 19 residues. The CDR3 DNA follows: TGCGCCAGCAGTGAGTCGACTCGGGTACTAGCGGGGGCCCAAGAGACCCAGTACTTC. Translated: CASSESTRVLAGAQETQYF.

The CDR3 DNA reads TGTGCCAGCAGTTACACTAGCACAGATACGCAGTATTTT. Amino acid sequence: CASSYTSTDTQYF. This chain uses TRBV6-5 with TRBJ2-3; D unclear. This CDR3 has 13 residues. Germline V lookup: CDR1 MNHEY, CDR2 SVGAGI. Trimming shortened V by 2 bases and J by 0 bases, and 3 bases separated the two germline ends.

This clone has more than one count but fewer than ten. The chain has TRBV27 and TRBJ2-1; 10 bases are shared with TRBD2. The J segment lost 3 bases and the V segment lost 7 bases, leaving 9 bases of the junction unmatched. Germline CDR1 is MNHEY and CDR2 is SMNVEV (reference sequence). This CDR3 is 16 amino acids long. The CDR3 DNA follows: TGTGCCAGCAAACTAGGAGCGGGGGGGGTCTACAATGAGCAGTTCTTC. Its translation is CASKLGAGGVYNEQFF.

The chain is built from TRBV10-3 and TRBJ2-7; D is unclear. V dropped 0 bases and J dropped 3 bases, with 6 bases sitting between them. CDR1 is ENHRY and CDR2 is SYGVKD in the germline V gene. The CDR3 is 13 residues long. The CDR3 sequence: CAISESSVYEQYF. DNA of the CDR3: TGTGCCATCAGTGAGTCGTCGGTCTACGAGCAGTACTTC.

This sequence joins TRBV5-1 and TRBJ2-5; no clear D. Per the germline V gene, CDR1 is SGHRS and CDR2 is YFSETQ. Trimming stripped 0 bases from V and 1 base from J, with 7 bases between. This CDR3 comprises 14 residues. CDR3 sequence (DNA): TGCGCCAGCAGCTTGGGACTGACCCAAGAGACCCAGTACTTC. Its protein product is CASSLGLTQETQYF. Looking up the rest from reference TRBV5-1 and TRBJ2-5 gives the full variable domain: KAGVTQTPRYLIKTRGQQVTLSCSPISGHRSVSWYQQTPGQGLQFLFEYFSETQRNKGNFPGRFSGRQFSNSRSEMNVSTLELGDSALYLCASSLGLTQETQYFGPGTRLLVL.

The chain couples TRBV7-2 to TRBJ2-1; 7 bases are a match to TRBD1. V shed 1 base and J 9 bases; nucleotides not matched to a gene: 6. Germline CDR1 reads SGHTA; CDR2 reads FQGNSA. The CDR3 extends over 14 amino acids. CDR3 sequence (DNA): TGTGCCAGCAGCTTAGATCGAGGGGGCGCTGAGCAGTTCTTC. It translates to CASSLDRGGAEQFF.

Written as DNA, the CDR3 is TGTGCCAGCAGGCCGACAGGGGGTAGCAATCAGCCCCAGCATTTT. Its translation is CASRPTGGSNQPQHF. The V and J genes are TRBV2 and TRBJ1-5; 9 positions agree with TRBD1. The CDR3 length is 15 residues. CDR1 is SNHLY, CDR2 FYNNEI, per germline. V lost 6 bases to trimming and J lost 0 bases; unmatched junction nucleotides: 3.

The chain carries TRBV4-1 and TRBJ2-7; D unclear. Trimming cost V 0 bases and J 1 base, with 16 bases left between them. In germline, CDR1 is MGHRA, CDR2 YSYEKL. The CDR3 contains 17 residues. The CDR3 sequence is CASSQDYCWYRSYEQYF. The DNA for the CDR3 is TGCGCCAGCAGCCAAGATTACTGCTGGTATCGGTCCTACGAGCAGTACTTC.

This clone was seen only a few times. This chain uses TRBV6-5 with TRBJ1-5; tentative D call: TRBD1 (5 bases). The germline V gene has CDR1 MNHEY and CDR2 SVGAGI. V was shortened by 4 bases and J by 6 bases, with 16 bases between the two germline ends. This CDR3 is 15 amino acids long. The CDR3 sequence is CASSSGQGLSQPQHF. The CDR3 bases are TGTGCCAGCAGTTCTGGGCAGGGTTTATCTCAGCCCCAGCATTTT.

The chain combines TRBV5-1 with TRBJ2-1, with TRBD1 identical over 8 bases. The CDR3 consists of 14 residues. Germline CDR1 and CDR2: SGHRS and YFSETQ. Trimming removed 4 bases from V and 10 bases from J; junction bases left unmatched: 10. CDR3 region: CASSPGQDRLEQFF. The CDR3 bases are TGCGCCAGCAGCCCGGGACAGGACCGTCTCGAGCAGTTCTTC.